These 22 T cell receptor beta chains came from one sample sequenced in a study of blood T cell repertoires in COVID-19. Here immunoSEQ multiplex PCR was the method, and the copy in TCRdb shows in-frame clones only, minus some. Here the sample spans some 200,000 clones, around 84% being singletons. Sequences were obtained from peripheral blood. These receptors were obtained from a woman older than 75 with active or convalescent COVID-19.

This clone occurred once. The gene calls are TRBV2 and TRBJ2-5; 8 bases align to TRBD2. The CDR3 totals 15 residues. V shed 4 bases, J shed 4 bases, and the junction held 8 bases outside the gene matches. CDR1 is SNHLY and CDR2 is FYNNEI in the germline V gene. The CDR3 DNA follows: TGTGCCAGCAGTGGCCCGGGAGGGGCCGGAGAGACCCAGTACTTC. Protein: CASSGPGGAGETQYF. Full variable domain (remainder filled in from reference TRBV2 and TRBJ2-5): EPEVTQTPSHQVTQMGQEVILRCVPISNHLYFYWYRQILGQKVEFLVSFYNNEISEKSEIFDDQFSVERPDGSNFTLKIRSTKLEDSAMYFCASSGPGGAGETQYFGPGTRLLVL.

This clone occurred once. This chain uses TRBV4-2 with TRBJ2-1; 7 nucleotides agree with TRBD1. CDR1 and CDR2 (germline): LGHNA, YNFKEQ. The CDR3 contains 16 residues. The junction had 5 bases not matched to a gene; V was cut back by 0 bases and J by 3 bases. CDR3 DNA: TGTGCCAGCAGCCAAGAGGGACAGATAGACTACAATGAGCAGTTCTTC. The encoded protein is CASSQEGQIDYNEQFF.

The chain carries TRBV24-1 and TRBJ2-1, with 8 bases identical to TRBD2. The CDR3 totals 15 residues. The V gene end was trimmed by 9 bases and the J gene end by 3 bases; junction bases not matched to a gene: 9. CDR1 is KGHDR, CDR2 SFDVKD, per germline. The chain's CDR3 is CATQTGGPNYNEQFF. CDR3 coding DNA: TGTGCCACCCAAACGGGGGGGCCAAACTACAATGAGCAGTTCTTC.

The V gene is TRBV5-1, the J gene TRBJ1-3; 8 positions match TRBD1. The J segment lost 4 bases and the V segment lost 4 bases, leaving 10 bases of the junction unmatched. Looked up from germline, CDR1 is SGHRS and CDR2 is YFSETQ. The CDR3 runs to 16 residues. The CDR3 bases are TGCGCCAGCAGCGTGACTCCCCAGGGGGCAGGAAACACCATATATTTT. This encodes CASSVTPQGAGNTIYF.

The chain is built from TRBV3-1 (or the pseudogene TRBV3-2) and TRBJ2-3, with TRBD2 identical over 9 bases. Germline V lookup: CDR1 LGHDT, CDR2 YNNKEL (reference sequence). This CDR3 has 17 amino acids. The junction had 6 bases not matched to a gene; V was cut back by 2 bases and J by 0 bases. CDR3 nucleotide sequence: TGTGCCAGCAGCCAAAGGCGAGGGACTAGCAGCACAGATACGCAGTATTTT. Translation: CASSQRRGTSSTDTQYF.

Comments on this clone: Germline is not matched at one junction end, which may reflect a read error. The chain recombines TRBV7-7 with TRBJ1-3; 10 bases align to TRBD1. Germline CDR1 reads SSHAT; CDR2 reads FNYEAQ (reference sequence). The CDR3 covers 15 residues. Here the CDR3 DNA reads TGTGCTAGCAGCCTTGACAGGGGGCCTGGAAACACCATATATTTT. This gives the protein CASSLDRGPGNTIYF.

The genes are TRBV5-6 and TRBJ1-5; D possibly corresponds to TRBD1 (5 bases). CDR1 is SGHDT and CDR2 is YYEEEE in the germline V gene. V lost 0 bases, J lost 7 bases, and 8 bases lay in between. The CDR3 is 13 amino acids. CDR3 amino acids: CASSLGRVQPQHF. In DNA form, the CDR3 reads TGTGCCAGCAGCTTGGGCAGGGTCCAGCCCCAGCATTTT. Variable domain in full (rest from reference TRBV5-6 and TRBJ1-5): DAGVTQSPTHLIKTRGQQVTLRCSPKSGHDTVSWYQQALGQGPQFIFQYYEEEERQRGNFPDRFSGHQFPNYSSELNVNALLLGDSALYLCASSLGRVQPQHFGDGTRLSIL.

This clone was recorded many times. This chain connects TRBV9 to TRBJ1-2; TRBD1 is a possible D gene (6 bases). The CDR3 spans 14 residues. CDR1 SGDLS and CDR2 YYNGEE come from the germline V gene. The germline V and J ends were trimmed by 0 bases and 4 bases, with 10 bases remaining between them. CDR3 coding DNA: TGTGCCAGCAGCGTAGCTACAGGGAGCTATGGCTACACCTTC. Amino acids: CASSVATGSYGYTF. The full variable domain, completed using reference TRBV9 and TRBJ1-2, is DSGVTQTPKHLITATGQRVTLRCSPRSGDLSVYWYQQSLDQGLQFLIQYYNGEERAKGNILERFSAQQFPDLHSELNLSSLELGDSALYFCASSVATGSYGYTFGSGTRLTVV.

This clone was picked up a small number of times. The V call is TRBV19, the J call TRBJ1-2, with 8 bases fitting TRBD1. The V segment lost 4 bases and the J segment 6 bases; nucleotides outside the gene matches: 7. The length of the CDR3 is 14 residues. CDR1 and CDR2 (germline): LNHDA, SQIVND (reference sequence). For the CDR3, the DNA is TGTGCCAGTAGTAGCCCTGCAGGGGGCAATGGCTACACCTTC. Amino acids: CASSSPAGGNGYTF.

The chain links TRBV27 to TRBJ2-3; D possibly corresponds to TRBD2 (6 bases). CDR1 is MNHEY and CDR2 is SMNVEV in the germline V gene (reference sequence). The CDR3 covers 14 residues. V was trimmed by 5 bases and J by 2 bases, leaving 11 bases between them. The chain's CDR3 is CASSPWTNTDTQYF. DNA of the CDR3: TGTGCCAGCAGTCCCTGGACTAACACAGATACGCAGTATTTT.

The chain joins TRBV4-2 to TRBJ2-1; 8 bases are a match to TRBD2. V gave up 0 bases and J gave up 8 bases; unmatched junction bases: 9. CDR3 size: 16 residues. Germline assignment: CDR1 LGHNA and CDR2 YNFKEQ. CDR3 residues: CASSQDLAGGRHEQFF. CDR3 in DNA: TGTGCCAGCAGCCAAGATTTGGCGGGAGGCCGCCATGAGCAGTTCTTC.

The J gene is TRBJ2-5, the V gene TRBV2; 11 bases fit TRBD1. This CDR3 comprises 12 residues. The V and J ends lost 11 bases and 4 bases, in that order; junction bases with no gene match: 3. Germline CDR1 reads SNHLY; CDR2 reads FYNNEI. The CDR3 loop reads CAGQGASETQYF. The CDR3 region has the DNA TGTGCCGGACAGGGGGCTTCAGAGACCCAGTACTTC.

The chain links TRBV5-5 to TRBJ2-2; 8 positions match TRBD1. This CDR3 contains 17 residues. Trimming took 3 bases from V and 2 from J; bases not matched to a gene: 9. The germline gives CDR1 SGHKS, CDR2 YYEKEE (reference sequence). The CDR3 loop is CASSSPDREGNTGELFF. In DNA form, the CDR3 reads TGTGCCAGCAGCTCACCGGACAGGGAAGGAAACACCGGGGAGCTGTTTTTT.

This chain uses TRBV3-1 (or the pseudogene TRBV3-2) with TRBJ2-3; a weak D match, TRBD2 (5 bases). The V and J ends lost 5 bases and 9 bases respectively, with 12 bases between them. This CDR3 comprises 12 residues. Germline V lookup: CDR1 LGHDT, CDR2 YNNKEL (reference sequence). The CDR3 sequence is CASSSTRTTQYF. In DNA, the CDR3 is TGTGCCAGCAGCTCAACTAGAACGACGCAGTATTTT.

The chain couples TRBV10-3 to TRBJ2-7; tentatively, D is TRBD1 (6 bases). The ends were cut back, 3 bases at V and 8 bases at J, with 14 bases in the middle. This CDR3 is built from 13 residues. Germline CDR1 and CDR2: ENHRY and SYGVKD. The CDR3 here is CAISELQGGKQYF. As DNA, the CDR3 is TGTGCCATCAGTGAACTACAGGGTGGGAAGCAGTACTTC.

V gene TRBV11-2 combines with J gene TRBJ1-2; D remains unclear. Germline CDR1 SGHAT, CDR2 FQNNGV. The CDR3 has 15 amino acids. V lost 5 bases and J 4 bases, leaving 17 bases between the germline ends. The CDR3, as DNA: TGTGCCAGCAGCGCCGACACCCTGGTGGGCTATGGCTACACCTTC. Residues: CASSADTLVGYGYTF.

The gene calls are TRBV9 and TRBJ2-7, with D tentatively TRBD1 (6 bases). The length of the CDR3 is 15 residues. Trimming removed 4 bases at V and 0 bases at J, with 14 bases between. CDR1 and CDR2 from the germline V gene are SGDLS and YYNGEE. CDR3 DNA: TGTGCCAGCAGCCCCGACAGGTCGAGCTCCTACGAGCAGTACTTC. This encodes CASSPDRSSSYEQYF.

The CDR3 nucleotides are TGTGCCAGCCGACCCACGGGACAGGGGTTCTACGAGCAGTACTTC. This gives the protein CASRPTGQGFYEQYF. The chain has TRBV6-5 and TRBJ2-7; TRBD1 agrees at 10 bases. Germline V lookup: CDR1 MNHEY, CDR2 SVGAGI. This CDR3 region has 15 residues. The V and J ends lost 8 bases and 3 bases, in that order; junction bases with no gene match: 10.

V gene TRBV15 combines with J gene TRBJ2-2, with 12 bases that match TRBD2. CDR1 and CDR2 (germline): LNHNV, YYDKDF (reference sequence). Losses at the gene ends were 1 base for V and 4 bases for J; bases not matched to a gene: 4. The CDR3 is 17 residues long. As DNA, the CDR3 is TGTGCCACCAGCAGAGGACTAGCGGGAGACGGCACCGGGGAGCTGTTTTTT. Translation gives CATSRGLAGDGTGELFF.

This clone was seen a few times. The V call is TRBV10-3, the J call TRBJ2-7, with 9 bases aligning to TRBD2. The CDR3 length is 13 residues. Germline V lookup: CDR1 ENHRY, CDR2 SYGVKD. V lost 10 bases and J lost 4; bases outside the gene matches: 8. The CDR3 is CATGGLAPYEQYF. CDR3 DNA: TGTGCCACCGGAGGACTAGCGCCGTACGAGCAGTACTTC.

The chain recombines TRBV7-3 with TRBJ2-7; the match to TRBD2 covers 14 bases. The CDR3 loop spans 15 amino acids. V shed 5 bases and J 2 bases; nucleotides not matched to a gene: 2. Germline CDR1 is SGHTA and CDR2 is FQGTGA. The CDR3 here is CASSQGLAGAYEQYF. The CDR3 DNA follows: TGTGCCAGCAGCCAGGGACTAGCGGGGGCCTACGAGCAGTACTTC.

This clone was seen at least ten times. V usage is TRBV28 and J usage is TRBJ2-7, with D tentatively TRBD1 (6 bases). This CDR3 has 13 residues. V gave up 5 bases and J gave up 3 bases, with 11 bases separating them. Per germline, CDR1 MDHEN and CDR2 SYDVKM. This CDR3 is CASSVPDSYEQYF. In DNA, the CDR3 is TGTGCCAGCAGTGTGCCGGACAGCTACGAGCAGTACTTC.